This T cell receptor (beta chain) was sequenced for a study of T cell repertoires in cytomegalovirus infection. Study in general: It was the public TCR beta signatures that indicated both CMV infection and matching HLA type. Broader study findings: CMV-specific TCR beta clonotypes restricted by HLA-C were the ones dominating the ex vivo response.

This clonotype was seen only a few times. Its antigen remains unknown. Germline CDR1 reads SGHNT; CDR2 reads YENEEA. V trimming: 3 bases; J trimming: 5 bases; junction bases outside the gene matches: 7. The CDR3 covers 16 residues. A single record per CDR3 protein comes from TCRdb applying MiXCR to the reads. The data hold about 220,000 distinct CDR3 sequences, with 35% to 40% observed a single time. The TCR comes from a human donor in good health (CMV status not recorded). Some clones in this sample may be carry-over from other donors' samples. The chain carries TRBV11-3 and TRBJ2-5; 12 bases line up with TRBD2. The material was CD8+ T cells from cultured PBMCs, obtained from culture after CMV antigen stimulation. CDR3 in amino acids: CASSLSSGRAPETQYF. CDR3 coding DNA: TGTGCCAGCAGCTTGTCTAGCGGGAGGGCCCCGGAGACCCAGTACTTC.